The source of this T cell receptor (beta chain) is a study of blood T cells in healthy people across ages. The CDR3 runs 13 residues. Germline values: CDR1 SGHTA, CDR2 FQGNSA. Sample-barcoded 5' priming and a J-beta primer mix drove a second PCR of 7 to 11 cycles. A single record per CDR3 protein comes from TCRdb applying MiXCR to the 5' RACE reads. This table has fewer than 900,000 distinct CDR3 sequences, 36% appearing once. The receptor was isolated from a man between 18 and 29 years old in good health. Specimen: blood. The chain joins TRBV7-2 to TRBJ2-5; TRBD2 is a possible D gene (5 bases). The J call could be wrong; TRBJ2-1 is a better fit for the DNA end. CDR3 protein: CASSFEYGETQFF. The DNA of the CDR3 is TGTGCCAGCAGCTTTGAGTATGGGGAGACCCAGTTCTTC.